A single sample is the source of the 20 T cell receptor beta chains below, sequenced in a study of T cell responses to AZD1222 COVID-19 vaccine. Sequencing was performed with immunoSEQ multiplex PCR; in TCRdb, only in-frame clones are kept and a portion is missing. The data show 140,000 to 150,000 clones, under 95% seen once. Here the sequenced sample was peripheral blood, taken on day 0 of AZD1222 vaccination. The source is an adult in good health.

The rearrangement uses TRBV3-1 (or the pseudogene TRBV3-2) and TRBJ2-3; D not certain. V dropped 5 bases and J dropped 2 bases, with 8 bases sitting between them. The CDR3 sequence is 13 residues long. Germline CDR1 reads LGHDT; CDR2 reads YNNKEL (reference sequence). CDR3 protein: CASSTFSTDTQYF. In DNA, the CDR3 is TGTGCCAGCAGCACCTTTTCCACAGATACGCAGTATTTT.

The genes are TRBV11-2 and TRBJ1-5; weak D call: TRBD1 (6 bases). This CDR3 spans 16 amino acids. Germline CDR1 is SGHAT and CDR2 is FQNNGV. Trimming shortened V by 5 bases and J by 0 bases, and 14 bases separated the two germline ends. In DNA form, the CDR3 reads TGTGCCAGCAGCCGAGGCCGGACAGATAGCAATCAGCCCCAGCATTTT. Its protein is CASSRGRTDSNQPQHF. The full variable domain, rest sourced from reference TRBV11-2 and TRBJ1-5, is EAGVAQSPRYKIIEKRQSVAFWCNPISGHATLYWYQQILGQGPKLLIQFQNNGVVDDSQLPKDRFSAERLKGVDSTLKIQPAKLEDSAVYLCASSRGRTDSNQPQHFGDGTRLSIL.

The chain couples TRBV6-5 to TRBJ1-2; 7 bases map to TRBD1. This CDR3 contains 15 residues. V lost 5 bases to trimming and J lost 2 bases; unmatched junction nucleotides: 8. CDR1 and CDR2 from the germline V gene are MNHEY and SVGAGI. The CDR3, as DNA: TGTGCCAGCAGTAACAGGGGCAGAGAGAACTATGGCTACACCTTC. It translates to CASSNRGRENYGYTF.

The rearrangement joins TRBV4-3 to TRBJ2-7; D possibly corresponds to TRBD2 (6 bases). Trimming pared 0 bases from V and 0 bases from J, leaving 12 bases between. The germline gives CDR1 LGHNA, CDR2 YSLEER. The CDR3 totals 16 residues. The DNA of the CDR3 is TGCGCCAGCAGCCAAGATATAGCCGGGAGCTCCTACGAGCAGTACTTC. This codes for CASSQDIAGSSYEQYF.

V and J are TRBV5-1 and TRBJ2-3; a weak D match, TRBD2 (5 bases). Germline CDR1 is SGHRS and CDR2 is YFSETQ. The CDR3 consists of 14 residues. V lost 4 bases and J lost 3, with 12 bases in between. Written as DNA, the CDR3 is TGCGCCAGCAGCGCAGCGGACCCTACAGATACGCAGTATTTT. This codes for CASSAADPTDTQYF.

The chain uses TRBV5-8 and TRBJ1-6; 7 bases are a match to TRBD1. The germline V gene encodes CDR1 SGHTS and CDR2 YDEGEE. This CDR3 is 15 amino acids long. V was pared by 0 bases and J by 8 bases, with 5 bases of the junction left unmatched. CDR3 nucleotides: TGTGCCAGCAGCTTGGACAGGGGCACGGATTCACCCCTCCACTTT. Translated, it gives CASSLDRGTDSPLHF. Together with reference TRBV5-8 and TRBJ1-6, the CDR3 gives the full variable domain: EAGVTQSPTHLIKTRGQQATLRCSPISGHTSVYWYQQALGLGLQFLLWYDEGEERNRGNFPPRFSGRQFPNYSSELNVNALELEDSALYLCASSLDRGTDSPLHFGNGTRLTVT.

The V and J genes are TRBV5-1 and TRBJ1-2, with unresolved D. V lost 0 bases to trimming and J lost 8 bases, with 20 bases between them. The CDR3 runs to 16 residues. From germline, CDR1 is SGHRS and CDR2 YFSETQ. In DNA, the CDR3 is TGCGCCAGCAGCTTGGTGTTGGGGAATTCAATTTCAGGCTACACCTTC. This encodes CASSLVLGNSISGYTF.

Here the CDR3 DNA reads TGCGCCAGCAGCTTGAAGGCTGGCTACGAGCAGTACTTC. This translates into CASSLKAGYEQYF. The chain combines TRBV5-1 with TRBJ2-7; no definite D call. V shed 1 base and J shed 3 bases, with 8 bases lying between them. Germline V gene sequence: CDR1 SGHRS, CDR2 YFSETQ. The CDR3 contains 13 residues.

The chain joins TRBV9 to TRBJ2-5, with D unclear. The germline CDR1 and CDR2 sequences are SGDLS and YYNGEE. CDR3 length: 13 amino acids. The V gene lost 0 bases and the J gene lost 3 bases, with 6 bases spanning the gap. The CDR3 DNA is TGTGCCAGCAGCGTAGGGTACGAAGAGACCCAGTACTTC. Its translation is CASSVGYEETQYF.

This rearrangement joins TRBV11-2 to TRBJ2-1; D is possibly TRBD1 (6 bases). The ends were cut back, 2 bases at V and 8 bases at J, with 13 bases in the middle. From germline, CDR1 is SGHAT and CDR2 FQNNGV. The CDR3 sequence is 14 residues long. The DNA for the CDR3 is TGTGCCAGCAGCTTATTTGGGGGCCGGGATGAGCAGTTCTTC. Translation gives CASSLFGGRDEQFF. Using reference TRBV11-2 and TRBJ2-1 for the parts outside the CDR3, the full variable domain is EAGVAQSPRYKIIEKRQSVAFWCNPISGHATLYWYQQILGQGPKLLIQFQNNGVVDDSQLPKDRFSAERLKGVDSTLKIQPAKLEDSAVYLCASSLFGGRDEQFFGPGTRLTVL.

The gene calls are TRBV2 and TRBJ1-3; the D is unclear. V was clipped by 5 bases and J by 0 bases, with 8 bases between them. Germline V gene sequence: CDR1 SNHLY, CDR2 FYNNEI. The length of the CDR3 is 14 residues. CDR3 nucleotides: TGTGCCAGCAGTTGGGAGTACTCTGGAAACACCATATATTTT. The encoded protein is CASSWEYSGNTIYF.

The chain joins TRBV14 to TRBJ2-7, with a weak D call TRBD2 (5 bases). Trimming took off 2 bases at V and 2 bases at J, with 10 bases between the two ends. The CDR3 runs 14 residues. The germline V gene has CDR1 SGHDN and CDR2 FVKESK. For the CDR3, the DNA is TGTGCCAGCAGCCAATTGGCCGGGACCTACGAGCAGTACTTC. As protein: CASSQLAGTYEQYF. Using reference TRBV14 and TRBJ2-7 for the parts outside the CDR3, the full variable domain is EAGVTQFPSHSVIEKGQTVTLRCDPISGHDNLYWYRRVMGKEIKFLLHFVKESKQDESGMPNNRFLAERTGGTYSTLKVQPAELEDSGVYFCASSQLAGTYEQYFGPGTRLTVT.

In the case of this clone: A junction boundary mismatches the germline segment, possibly from a read error. The rearrangement links TRBV7-3 to TRBJ1-1; D might be TRBD1 (5 bases). The CDR3 consists of 10 residues. The V gene's germline CDR1 is SGHTA and CDR2 FQGTGA. The DNA of the CDR3 is TGTGCCAGCAGCTTGGCGGTAGGGGCCTTT. Translated: CASSLAVGAF.

The chain has TRBV5-1 and TRBJ2-1; 7 nucleotides line up with TRBD2. Per the germline V gene, CDR1 is SGHRS and CDR2 is YFSETQ. The CDR3 is 15 amino acids. Unmatched junction bases numbered 12, after V lost 5 bases and J lost 7 bases. CDR3 sequence reads: CASSPTSVLGNEQFF. Written as DNA, the CDR3 is TGCGCCAGCAGTCCCACTAGCGTTCTTGGTAATGAGCAGTTCTTC. The full variable domain, with the rest looked up from reference TRBV5-1 and TRBJ2-1, is KAGVTQTPRYLIKTRGQQVTLSCSPISGHRSVSWYQQTPGQGLQFLFEYFSETQRNKGNFPGRFSGRQFSNSRSEMNVSTLELGDSALYLCASSPTSVLGNEQFFGPGTRLTVL.

The rearrangement links TRBV5-1 to TRBJ2-7; D gene ambiguous. Germline V CDR1 and CDR2: SGHRS, YFSETQ. The CDR3 runs to 13 residues. The ends were cut back, 1 base at V and 3 bases at J, with 8 bases in the middle. CDR3 nucleotide sequence: TGCGCCAGCAGCTTGACGGTAAACTACGAGCAGTACTTC. It translates to CASSLTVNYEQYF.

The chain recombines TRBV5-5 with TRBJ1-6, with D unclear. The CDR3 is 14 residues long. The V end lost 1 base, the J end lost 9 bases, and 11 bases lay between the germline ends. Germline V gives CDR1 SGHKS, CDR2 YYEKEE (reference sequence). CDR3 loop: CASSLTERGSPLHF. For the CDR3, the DNA is TGTGCCAGCAGCTTGACAGAAAGAGGTTCACCCCTCCACTTT.

The chain has TRBV5-1 and TRBJ1-1; possible D gene TRBD1, 6 bases. Germline CDR1 and CDR2: SGHRS and YFSETQ. Between the trimmed V and J ends, which lost 2 bases and 3 bases, there was a span of 11 bases. The CDR3 contains 14 residues. This chain's CDR3 is CASSFLQGDTEAFF. CDR3 sequence (DNA): TGCGCCAGCAGCTTTCTACAGGGAGACACTGAAGCTTTCTTT.

The rearrangement joins TRBV6-1 to TRBJ1-3; possible D gene TRBD1, 6 bases. Per the germline V gene, CDR1 is MNHNS and CDR2 is SASEGT. The CDR3 covers 18 residues. The germline V and J ends were trimmed by 0 bases and 2 bases, with 17 bases remaining between them. The CDR3 nucleotides are TGTGCCAGCAGTGAAGCTCAGGGGTACAAAACCACTGGAAACACCATATATTTT. This codes for CASSEAQGYKTTGNTIYF.

The rearrangement uses TRBV7-9 and TRBJ2-6, with 8 bases identical to TRBD2. The CDR3 length is 19 residues. Germline assignment: CDR1 SEHNR and CDR2 FQNEAQ (reference sequence). The J segment lost 2 bases and the V segment lost 7 bases, leaving 16 bases of the junction unmatched. CDR3 amino acids: CASNWNKERELAGANVLTF. The CDR3 coding sequence is TGTGCCAGCAACTGGAATAAGGAGCGGGAGCTCGCTGGGGCCAACGTCCTGACTTTC.

CDR3 in DNA: TGTGCCAGCAGTGAGTCCCCAGGGGAAGGTCAGCCCCAGCATTTT. Encoded protein: CASSESPGEGQPQHF. The V gene is TRBV6-1, the J gene TRBJ1-5; tentatively, D is TRBD1 (6 bases). The CDR3 extends over 15 amino acids. Germline V gives CDR1 MNHNS, CDR2 SASEGT. V was shortened by 3 bases and J by 6 bases, with 15 bases between the two germline ends.